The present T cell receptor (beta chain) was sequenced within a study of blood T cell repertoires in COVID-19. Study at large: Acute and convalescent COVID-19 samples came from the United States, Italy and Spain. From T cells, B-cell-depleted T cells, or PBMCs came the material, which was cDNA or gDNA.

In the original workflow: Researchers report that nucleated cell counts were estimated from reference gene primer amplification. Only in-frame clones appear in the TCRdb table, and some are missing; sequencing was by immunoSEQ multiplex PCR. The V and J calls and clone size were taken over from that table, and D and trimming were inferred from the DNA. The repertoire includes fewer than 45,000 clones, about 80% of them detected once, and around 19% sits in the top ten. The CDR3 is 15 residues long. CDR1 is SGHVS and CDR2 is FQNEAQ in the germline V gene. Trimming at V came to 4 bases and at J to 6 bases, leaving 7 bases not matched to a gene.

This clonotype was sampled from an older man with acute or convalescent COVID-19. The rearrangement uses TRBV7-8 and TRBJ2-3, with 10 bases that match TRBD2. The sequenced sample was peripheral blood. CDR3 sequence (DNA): TGTGCCAGCAGCTATAGCGGGGGGCGCCAGGATACGCAGTATTTT. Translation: CASSYSGGRQDTQYF.